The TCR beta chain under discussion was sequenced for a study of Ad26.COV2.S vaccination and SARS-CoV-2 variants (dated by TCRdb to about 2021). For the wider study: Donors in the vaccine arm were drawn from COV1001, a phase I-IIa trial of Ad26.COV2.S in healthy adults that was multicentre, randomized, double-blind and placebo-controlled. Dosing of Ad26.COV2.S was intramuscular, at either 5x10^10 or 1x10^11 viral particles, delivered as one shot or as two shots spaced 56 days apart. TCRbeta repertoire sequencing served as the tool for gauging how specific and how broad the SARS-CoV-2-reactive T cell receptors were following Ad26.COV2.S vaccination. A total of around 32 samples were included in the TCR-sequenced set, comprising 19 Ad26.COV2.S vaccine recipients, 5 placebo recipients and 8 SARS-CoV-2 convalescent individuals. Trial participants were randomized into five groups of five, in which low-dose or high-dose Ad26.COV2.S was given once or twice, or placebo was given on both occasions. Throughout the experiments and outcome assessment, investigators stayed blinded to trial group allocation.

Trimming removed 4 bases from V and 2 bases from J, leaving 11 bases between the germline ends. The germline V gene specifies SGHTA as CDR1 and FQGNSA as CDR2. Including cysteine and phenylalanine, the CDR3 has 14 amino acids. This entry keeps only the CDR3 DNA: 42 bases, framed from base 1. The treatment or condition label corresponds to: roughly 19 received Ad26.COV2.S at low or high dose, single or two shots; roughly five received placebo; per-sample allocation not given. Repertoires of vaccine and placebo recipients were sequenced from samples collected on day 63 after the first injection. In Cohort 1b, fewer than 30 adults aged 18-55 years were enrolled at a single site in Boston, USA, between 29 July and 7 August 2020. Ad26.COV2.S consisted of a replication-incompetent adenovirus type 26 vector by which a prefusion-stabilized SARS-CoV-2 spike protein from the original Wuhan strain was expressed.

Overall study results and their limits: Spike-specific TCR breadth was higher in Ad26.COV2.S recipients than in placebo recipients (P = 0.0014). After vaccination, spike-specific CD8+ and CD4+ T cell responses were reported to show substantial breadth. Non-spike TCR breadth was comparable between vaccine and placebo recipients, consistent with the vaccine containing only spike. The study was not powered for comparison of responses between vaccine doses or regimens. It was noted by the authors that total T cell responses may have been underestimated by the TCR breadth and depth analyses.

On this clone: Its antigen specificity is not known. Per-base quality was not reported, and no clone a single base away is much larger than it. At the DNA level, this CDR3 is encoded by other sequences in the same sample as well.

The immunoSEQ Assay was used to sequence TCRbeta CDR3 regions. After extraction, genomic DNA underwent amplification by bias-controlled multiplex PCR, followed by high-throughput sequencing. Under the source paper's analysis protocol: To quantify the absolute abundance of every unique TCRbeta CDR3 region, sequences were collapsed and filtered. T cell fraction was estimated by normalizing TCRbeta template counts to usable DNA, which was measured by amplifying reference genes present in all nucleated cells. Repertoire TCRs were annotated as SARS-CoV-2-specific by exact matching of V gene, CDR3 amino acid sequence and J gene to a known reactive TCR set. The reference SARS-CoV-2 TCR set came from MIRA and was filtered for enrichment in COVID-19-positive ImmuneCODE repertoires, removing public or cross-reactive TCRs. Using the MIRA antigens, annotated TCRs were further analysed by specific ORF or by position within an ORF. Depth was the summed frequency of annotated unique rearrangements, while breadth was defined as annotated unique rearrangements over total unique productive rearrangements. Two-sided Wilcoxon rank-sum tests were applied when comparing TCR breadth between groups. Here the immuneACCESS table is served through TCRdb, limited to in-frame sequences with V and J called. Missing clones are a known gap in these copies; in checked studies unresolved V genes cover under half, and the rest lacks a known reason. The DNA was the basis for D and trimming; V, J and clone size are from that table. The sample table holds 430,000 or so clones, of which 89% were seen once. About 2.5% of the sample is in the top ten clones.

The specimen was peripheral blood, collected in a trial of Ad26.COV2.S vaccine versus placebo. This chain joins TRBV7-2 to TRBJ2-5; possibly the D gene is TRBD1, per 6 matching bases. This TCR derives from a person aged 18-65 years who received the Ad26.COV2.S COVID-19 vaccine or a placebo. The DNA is TGTGCCAGCAGCTACCAGAGGGGGCAAGAGACCCAGTACTTC. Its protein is CASSYQRGQETQYF.